What follows are 11 T cell receptor beta chains derived from one specimen sequenced in a study of T-cell reconstitution after alpha-beta-depleted transplantation in children. A library of TCRbeta sequences, prepared with unique molecular identifiers, was generated. TCRdb analysed the PCR reads with MiXCR anew, one entry per CDR3 protein. In the table there are under 750,000 distinct CDR3 sequences, roughly 23% of which are singletons. The sample here was PBMCs, mostly from graft donor cells, taken 360 days after TCRalphabeta/CD19-depleted stem cell transplant. The receptor set was obtained from a boy in the first two years of life who had a stem cell transplant for acute myeloid leukemia, so the T cells may come from the graft donor.

A few counts support this clonotype. The chain carries TRBV18 and TRBJ2-1, with 11 bases fitting TRBD2. The CDR3 length is 17 residues. V shed 1 base and J 0 bases; nucleotides not matched to a gene: 2. The germline V gene encodes CDR1 KGHSH and CDR2 LQKENI. CDR3 residues: CASSPLAGGPSYNEQFF. The CDR3 DNA reads as TGTGCCAGCTCACCACTAGCGGGGGGGCCCTCCTACAATGAGCAGTTCTTC.

This clonotype occurred a few times. This rearrangement joins TRBV6-2 or TRBV6-3 to TRBJ2-7; D ambiguous. Trimming took 5 bases from V and 5 from J, leaving 10 bases between them. From germline, CDR1 is MNHEY and CDR2 SVGEGT. The CDR3 is 12 amino acids. The CDR3 spells CASSRKGHEQYF. In nucleotides, the CDR3 is TGTGCCAGCAGTCGGAAGGGCCACGAGCAGTACTTC.

This clonotype was counted ten times or more. The J gene is TRBJ2-2, the V gene TRBV6-4; TRBD1 matches at 10 bases. The V segment lost 8 bases and the J segment 0 bases; nucleotides outside the gene matches: 24. CDR3 length: 22 amino acids. The germline V gene has CDR1 MRHNA and CDR2 SNTAGT. CDR3 protein: CASAGHWRSGTGARTNTGELFF. The CDR3 DNA reads as TGTGCCAGCGCGGGTCATTGGAGGTCCGGGACAGGGGCGCGGACGAACACCGGGGAGCTGTTTTTT.

The CDR3 loop reads CASSQTSGGTSREQFF. DNA for the CDR3: TGTGCCAGCAGCCAAACTAGCGGGGGGACCTCCCGTGAGCAGTTCTTC. V and J are TRBV6-4 and TRBJ2-1; 12 bases align to TRBD2. V was pared by 6 bases and J by 9 bases, with 12 bases of the junction left unmatched. Germline loops: CDR1 MRHNA, CDR2 SNTAGT. This CDR3 region has 16 residues.

This clonotype was seen a few times. The CDR3 coding sequence is TGTGCCAGCAGCCAAGATGAACTAGCGGGGGGGACGGAGACCCAGTACTTC. Residues: CASSQDELAGGTETQYF. The chain combines TRBV4-2 with TRBJ2-5; 13 nucleotides line up with TRBD2. V shed 0 bases and J 5 bases; nucleotides not matched to a gene: 6. The CDR3 sequence is 17 residues long. The germline gives CDR1 LGHNA, CDR2 YNFKEQ.

This sequence joins TRBV6-5 and TRBJ1-3; D gene uncertain. Germline assignment: CDR1 MNHEY and CDR2 SVGAGI. Trimming took 0 bases from V and 0 from J, leaving 9 bases between them. The CDR3 consists of 16 residues. In nucleotides, the CDR3 is TGTGCCAGCAGTTACTCCCGTGTAGGCTCTGGAAACACCATATATTTT. Translation gives CASSYSRVGSGNTIYF.

This clonotype was seen a few times. The chain is built from TRBV20-1 and TRBJ1-2; 10 bases match TRBD1. V lost 6 bases, J lost 4 bases, and 5 bases stayed unmatched. CDR3 size: 13 residues. CDR1 is DFQATT and CDR2 is SNEGSKA in the germline V gene (reference sequence). In nucleotides, the CDR3 is TGCAGTGCCCGGGACAGGGGTAGCTATGGCTACACCTTC. Residues: CSARDRGSYGYTF.

DNA for the CDR3: TGCAGTGCTAGAGCCAGAGGCCAGAACACCGGGGAGCTGTTTTTT. Translation gives CSARARGQNTGELFF. V is TRBV20-1 and J is TRBJ2-2, with unresolved D. The CDR3 is 15 amino acids. The germline V gene has CDR1 DFQATT and CDR2 SNEGSKA (reference sequence). V was pared by 1 base and J by 1 base, with 10 bases between.

V gene TRBV7-2 combines with J gene TRBJ2-3; 8 nucleotides align to TRBD2. Unmatched junction bases numbered 13, after V lost 5 bases and J lost 3 bases. This CDR3 has 17 residues. Germline CDR1 SGHTA, CDR2 FQGNSA. This CDR3 is CASSTRGAGGRTDTQYF. The CDR3 DNA is TGTGCCAGCAGCACCCGTGGTGCGGGGGGCAGGACAGATACGCAGTATTTT.

Regarding this clonotype: At one boundary the junction diverges from the germline segment, which might be a read error. The genes are TRBV6-4 and TRBJ2-2; D is possibly TRBD2 (6 bases). Germline CDR1 and CDR2: MRHNA and SNTAGT. This CDR3 has 14 residues. Written as DNA, the CDR3 is TGTGCCAGCAGGGACTACCCGAACACCGGGGAGCTGTTTTTT. It translates to CASRDYPNTGELFF.

The V call is TRBV11-2, the J call TRBJ2-4; 15 bases agree with TRBD2. CDR3 length: 18 amino acids. Germline CDR1 is SGHAT and CDR2 is FQNNGV. Germline trimming cut 9 bases from V and 2 bases from J; bases unmatched to any gene: 11. DNA of the CDR3: TGTGCCAGAAAACACGGGACTAGCGGGGGGTTACCCAAAAACATTCAGTACTTC. It encodes CARKHGTSGGLPKNIQYF. The full variable domain, in which reference TRBV11-2 and TRBJ2-4 provide the parts outside the CDR3, is EAGVAQSPRYKIIEKRQSVAFWCNPISGHATLYWYQQILGQGPKLLIQFQNNGVVDDSQLPKDRFSAERLKGVDSTLKIQPAKLEDSAVYLCARKHGTSGGLPKNIQYFGAGTRLSVL.